These T cell receptor beta chains were read from a single sample in a study of shared clonotypes between healthy human individuals. Measured with immunoSEQ multiplex PCR; TCRdb has only the in-frame clones, and not every one. This sample has some 300,000 clones, with more than 60% found just once. The sample was memory CD4+ T cells sorted from blood. Receptor source: a man aged 25-45 years in good health. Both conserved end residues are part of each CDR3. A D gene is named only where the DNA matches it firmly. Size is omitted from some rows. Given values are once, few, many or a class for expanded clones.

d_call	clone_size	j_call	v_call	cdr3_aa	cdr3_nt
-	-	TRBJ1-1	TRBV19	CASSISARNTEAFF	TGTGCCAGTAGTATTTCGGCGAGGAACACTGAAGCTTTCTTT
TRBD2	-	TRBJ2-1	TRBV16	CASSPTSSGYNEQFF	TGTGCCAGCAGCCCTACTTCTAGCGGATACAATGAGCAGTTCTTC
-	-	TRBJ1-5	TRBV15	CATSREGRSHNQPQHF	TGTGCCACCAGCAGAGAAGGCCGGTCCCATAATCAGCCCCAGCATTTT
TRBD1	-	TRBJ2-2	TRBV5-5	CASYPLGQVTGELFF	TGTGCCAGCTATCCGTTGGGACAGGTCACCGGGGAGCTGTTTTTT
-	few	TRBJ1-2	TRBV27	CARHTQGKYGYTF	TGTGCCAGACACACACAGGGTAAGTATGGCTACACCTTC
TRBD2	-	TRBJ2-2	TRBV10-3	CAIRTPTSPTGELFF	TGTGCCATCAGGACACCGACTAGCCCCACCGGGGAGCTGTTTTTT
TRBD1	-	TRBJ2-7	TRBV5-6	CASSSATGISYEQYF	TGTGCCAGCAGCTCCGCGACAGGGATCTCCTACGAGCAGTACTTC
TRBD2	-	TRBJ2-1	TRBV6-4	CASSDVSSGTYNEQFF	TGTGCCAGCAGTGACGTCTCTAGCGGTACTTACAATGAGCAGTTCTTC
TRBD2	-	TRBJ2-3	TRBV5-1	CASSFLGAAGVDTQYF	TGCGCCAGCAGCTTCCTAGGGGCCGCGGGAGTAGATACGCAGTATTTT
-	-	TRBJ1-2	TRBV28	CASSLPGRGYTF	TGTGCCAGCAGTTTACCCGGCCGCGGCTACACCTTC
-	-	TRBJ2-2	TRBV9	CASSVVGTFLNTGELFF	TGTGCCAGCAGCGTAGTTGGCACCTTTCTAAACACCGGGGAGCTGTTTTTT
TRBD1	-	TRBJ2-1	TRBV5-1	CASSTGTGGGEQFF	TGCGCCAGCAGCACCGGGACAGGGGGTGGTGAGCAGTTCTTC
TRBD1	few	TRBJ1-1	TRBV5-8	CASSTGNRGNLFF	TGTGCCAGCAGCACAGGAAACAGGGGTAATCTTTTCTTT
-	-	TRBJ2-1	TRBV11-1	CASSGKGDFYNEQFF	TGTGCCAGCAGCGGGAAAGGGGACTTCTACAATGAGCAGTTCTTC
-	-	TRBJ2-7	TRBV5-5	CASSLVVGAAYEQYF	TGTGCCAGCAGCTTGGTTGTTGGGGCCGCCTACGAGCAGTACTTC
TRBD1	-	TRBJ2-7	TRBV30	CAWKPRGQEIYYEQYF	TGTGCCTGGAAACCTCGCGGACAGGAAATTTACTACGAGCAGTACTTC
TRBD1	-	TRBJ1-2	TRBV5-6	CASKMTGDLGGYTF	TGTGCCAGCAAAATGACAGGGGATTTGGGTGGCTACACCTTC
-	few	TRBJ1-4	TRBV13	CASSHRGRNNEKLFF	TGTGCCAGCAGTCATCGGGGACGGAATAATGAAAAACTGTTTTTT
-	-	TRBJ1-2	TRBV27	CASSPSLVIAGGYTF	TGTGCCAGCAGTCCATCCCTCGTGATTGCTGGCGGCTACACCTTC
TRBD2	-	TRBJ2-7	TRBV5-5	CASSSAGTSGRAYEQYF	TGTGCCAGCAGCTCAGCCGGGACTAGCGGGAGGGCCTACGAGCAGTACTTC
-	few	TRBJ1-1	TRBV6-1	CASSERGGMNTEAFF	TGTGCCAGCAGTGAAAGGGGGGGCATGAACACTGAAGCTTTCTTT
TRBD2	-	TRBJ2-5	TRBV7-8	CASSRRERGETQYF	TGTGCCAGCAGCCGGCGGGAGAGGGGAGAGACCCAGTACTTC
TRBD1	-	TRBJ2-1	TRBV25-1	CASSGDRGSIEQFF	TGTGCCAGCAGTGGGGACAGGGGTTCTATTGAGCAGTTCTTC